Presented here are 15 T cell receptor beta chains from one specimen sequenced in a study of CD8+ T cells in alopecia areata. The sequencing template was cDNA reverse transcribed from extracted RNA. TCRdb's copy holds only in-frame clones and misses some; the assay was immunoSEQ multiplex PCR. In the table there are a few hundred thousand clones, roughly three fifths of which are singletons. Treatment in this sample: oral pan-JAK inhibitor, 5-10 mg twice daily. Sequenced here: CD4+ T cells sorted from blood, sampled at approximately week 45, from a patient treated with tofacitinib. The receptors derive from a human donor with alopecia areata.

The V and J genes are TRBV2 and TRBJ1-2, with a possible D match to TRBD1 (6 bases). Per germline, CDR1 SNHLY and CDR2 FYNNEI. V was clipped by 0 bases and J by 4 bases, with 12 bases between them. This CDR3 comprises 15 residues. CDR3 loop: CASSEAVGGAYGYTF. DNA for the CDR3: TGTGCCAGCAGTGAAGCTGTAGGGGGGGCCTATGGCTACACCTTC. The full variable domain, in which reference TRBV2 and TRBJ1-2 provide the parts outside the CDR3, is EPEVTQTPSHQVTQMGQEVILRCVPISNHLYFYWYRQILGQKVEFLVSFYNNEISEKSEIFDDQFSVERPDGSNFTLKIRSTKLEDSAMYFCASSEAVGGAYGYTFGSGTRLTVV.

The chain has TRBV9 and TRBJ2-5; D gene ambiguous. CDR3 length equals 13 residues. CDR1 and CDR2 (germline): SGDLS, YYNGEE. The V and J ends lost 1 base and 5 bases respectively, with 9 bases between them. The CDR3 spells CASSVSGAETQYF. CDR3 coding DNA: TGTGCCAGCAGCGTATCGGGTGCGGAGACCCAGTACTTC. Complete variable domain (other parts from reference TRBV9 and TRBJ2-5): DSGVTQTPKHLITATGQRVTLRCSPRSGDLSVYWYQQSLDQGLQFLIQYYNGEERAKGNILERFSAQQFPDLHSELNLSSLELGDSALYFCASSVSGAETQYFGPGTRLLVL.

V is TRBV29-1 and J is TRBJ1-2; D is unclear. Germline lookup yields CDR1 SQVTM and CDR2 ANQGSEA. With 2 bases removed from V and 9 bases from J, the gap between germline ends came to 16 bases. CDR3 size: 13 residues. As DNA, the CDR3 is TGCAGCGTTGAAAAGGAGGTCTCTAGTAGCTACACCTTC. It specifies CSVEKEVSSSYTF.

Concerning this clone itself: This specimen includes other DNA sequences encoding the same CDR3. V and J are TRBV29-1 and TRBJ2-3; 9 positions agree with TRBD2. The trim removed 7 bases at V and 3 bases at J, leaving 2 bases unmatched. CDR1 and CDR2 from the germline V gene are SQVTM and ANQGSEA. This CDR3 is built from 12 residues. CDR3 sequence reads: CSGSGGTDTQYF. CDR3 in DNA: TGCAGCGGTAGCGGGGGAACAGATACGCAGTATTTT.

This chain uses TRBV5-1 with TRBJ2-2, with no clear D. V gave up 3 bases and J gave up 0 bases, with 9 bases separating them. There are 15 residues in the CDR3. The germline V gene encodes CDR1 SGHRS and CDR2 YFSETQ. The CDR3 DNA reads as TGCGCCAGCAGCTCCCGCCAGGCGAACACCGGGGAGCTGTTTTTT. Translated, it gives CASSSRQANTGELFF.

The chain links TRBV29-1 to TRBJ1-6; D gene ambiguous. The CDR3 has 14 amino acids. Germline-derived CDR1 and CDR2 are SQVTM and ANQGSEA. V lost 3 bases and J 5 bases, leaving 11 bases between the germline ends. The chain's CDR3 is CSVDDKDHNSPLHF. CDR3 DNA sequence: TGCAGCGTTGATGACAAGGACCATAATTCACCCCTCCACTTT.

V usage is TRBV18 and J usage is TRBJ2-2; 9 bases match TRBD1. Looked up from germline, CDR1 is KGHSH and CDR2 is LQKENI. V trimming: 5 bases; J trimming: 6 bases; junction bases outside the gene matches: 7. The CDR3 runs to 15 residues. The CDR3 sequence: CASSTQQGAPGELFF. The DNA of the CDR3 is TGTGCCAGCTCAACCCAACAGGGGGCGCCCGGGGAGCTGTTTTTT.

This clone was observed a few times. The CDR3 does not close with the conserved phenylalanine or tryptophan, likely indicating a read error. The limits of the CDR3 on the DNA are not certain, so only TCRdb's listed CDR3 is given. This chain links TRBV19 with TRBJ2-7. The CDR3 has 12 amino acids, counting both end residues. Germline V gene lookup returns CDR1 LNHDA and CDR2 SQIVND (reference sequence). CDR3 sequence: CASRHTATDGRT.

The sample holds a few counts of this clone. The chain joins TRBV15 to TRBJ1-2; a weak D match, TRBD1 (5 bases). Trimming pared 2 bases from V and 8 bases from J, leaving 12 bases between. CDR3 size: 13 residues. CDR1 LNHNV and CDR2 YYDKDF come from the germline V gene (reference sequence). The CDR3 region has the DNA TGTGCCACCAGCAGACAAGGGGTCGGGGGCTACACCTTC. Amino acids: CATSRQGVGGYTF.

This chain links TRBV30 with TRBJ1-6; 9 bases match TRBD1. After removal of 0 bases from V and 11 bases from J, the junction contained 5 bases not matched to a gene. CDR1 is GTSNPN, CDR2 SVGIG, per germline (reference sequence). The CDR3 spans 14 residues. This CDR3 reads CAWSVPGQGPPLHF. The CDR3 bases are TGTGCCTGGAGTGTACCTGGACAGGGGCCACCCCTCCACTTT.

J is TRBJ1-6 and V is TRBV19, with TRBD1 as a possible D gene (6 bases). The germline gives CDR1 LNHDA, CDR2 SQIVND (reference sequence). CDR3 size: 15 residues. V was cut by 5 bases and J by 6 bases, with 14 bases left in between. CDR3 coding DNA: TGTGCCAGTAGTCTTCAGGGGACGGGTAATTCACCCCTCCACTTT. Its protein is CASSLQGTGNSPLHF. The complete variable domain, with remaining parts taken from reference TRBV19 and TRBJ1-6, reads DGGITQSPKYLFRKEGQNVTLSCEQNLNHDAMYWYRQDPGQGLRLIYYSQIVNDFQKGDIAEGYSVSREKKESFPLTVTSAQKNPTAFYLCASSLQGTGNSPLHFGNGTRLTVT.

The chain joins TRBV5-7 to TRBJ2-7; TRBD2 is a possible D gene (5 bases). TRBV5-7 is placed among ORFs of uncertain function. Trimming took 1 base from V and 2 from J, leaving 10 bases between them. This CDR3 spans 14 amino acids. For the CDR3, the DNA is TGTGCCAGCAGCTTGTCGAGGGTCCCCTACGAGCAGTACTTC. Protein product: CASSLSRVPYEQYF.

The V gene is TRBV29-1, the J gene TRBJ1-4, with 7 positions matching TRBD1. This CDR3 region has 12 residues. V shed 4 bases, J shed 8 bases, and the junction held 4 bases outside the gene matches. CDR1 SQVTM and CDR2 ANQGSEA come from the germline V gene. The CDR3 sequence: CSVGRQGEKLFF. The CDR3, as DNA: TGCAGCGTTGGAAGACAGGGCGAAAAACTGTTTTTT.

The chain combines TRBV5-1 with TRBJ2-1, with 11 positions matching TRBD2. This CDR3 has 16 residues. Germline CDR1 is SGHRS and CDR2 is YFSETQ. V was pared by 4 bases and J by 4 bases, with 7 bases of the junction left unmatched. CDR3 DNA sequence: TGCGCCAGCAGCCCGAAACTAGCGGGGGAGTACAATGAGCAGTTCTTC. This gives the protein CASSPKLAGEYNEQFF. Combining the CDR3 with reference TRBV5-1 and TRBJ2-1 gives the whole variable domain KAGVTQTPRYLIKTRGQQVTLSCSPISGHRSVSWYQQTPGQGLQFLFEYFSETQRNKGNFPGRFSGRQFSNSRSEMNVSTLELGDSALYLCASSPKLAGEYNEQFFGPGTRLTVL.

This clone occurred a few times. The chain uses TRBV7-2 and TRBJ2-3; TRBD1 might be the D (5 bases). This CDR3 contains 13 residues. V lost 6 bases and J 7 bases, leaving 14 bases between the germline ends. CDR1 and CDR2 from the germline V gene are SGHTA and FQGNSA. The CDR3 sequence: CASRPDSGYTQYF. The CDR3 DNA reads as TGTGCCAGCAGACCCGATTCAGGGTATACGCAGTATTTT.